The rows below give T cell receptor beta chains drawn from one sample of a study of shared clonotypes between healthy human individuals. Assay: immunoSEQ multiplex PCR; the TCRdb copy retains only in-frame clones and omits some. In the table there are fewer than 550,000 clones, 75% to 80% of which are singletons. The sequenced material came from PBMCs. Receptors were obtained from a middle-aged woman in good health. Some clones in this sample may be carry-over from other donors' samples. Each CDR3 is given with its conserved first and last residue. D genes are given only for firm matches. The size entry is marked missing in some rows and otherwise reads once, few, many or a size class.

size	J	V	D	CDR3	DNA
few	TRBJ2-2	TRBV7-8	NA	CASSPPVYTGGGTGELFF	TGTGCCAGCAGCCCACCGGTCTACACAGGGGGAGGGACCGGGGAGCTGTTTTTT
few	TRBJ2-7	TRBV10-3	TRBD1	CAIRGGQGYEQYF	TGTGCCATCAGGGGGGGACAGGGCTACGAGCAGTACTTC
once	TRBJ1-6	TRBV6-1	NA	CASNGREDNSPLHF	TGTGCCAGCAACGGCAGGGAGGACAATTCACCCCTCCACTTT
NA	TRBJ1-4	TRBV10-3	NA	CAIQGSANEKLFF	TGTGCCATCCAGGGTTCTGCTAATGAAAAACTGTTTTTT
NA	TRBJ2-7	TRBV7-9	TRBD1	CASSGEGRGQGAYEQYF	TGTGCCAGCAGCGGAGAGGGGAGGGGACAGGGGGCCTACGAGCAGTACTTC
NA	TRBJ2-2	TRBV2	NA	CASSTGTGTGELFF	TGTGCCAGCAGCACCGGGACCGGCACCGGGGAGCTGTTTTTT
few	TRBJ2-1	TRBV27	NA	CASAINTGTNYNEQFF	TGTGCCAGCGCAATCAATACCGGGACAAACTACAATGAGCAGTTCTTC
NA	TRBJ2-2	TRBV27	TRBD2	CASSLLAGSTGELFF	TGTGCCAGCAGTTTACTAGCGGGATCCACCGGGGAGCTGTTTTTT
NA	TRBJ1-2	TRBV5-4	NA	CASSLNPLVNYGYTF	TGTGCCAGCAGCTTGAATCCCCTGGTTAACTATGGCTACACCTTC
NA	TRBJ1-3	TRBV10-3	NA	CATENSGNTIYF	TGTGCCACCGAGAACTCTGGAAACACCATATATTTT
NA	TRBJ1-1	TRBV2	TRBD1	CASSIGTGGTEAFF	TGTGCCAGCAGTATCGGGACAGGGGGGACTGAAGCTTTCTTT
NA	TRBJ2-1	TRBV5-5	NA	CASSQGTNHDNEQFF	TGTGCCAGCAGCCAAGGGACGAACCACGACAATGAGCAGTTCTTC
NA	TRBJ2-7	TRBV28	NA	CASRHSTGSSYEQYF	TGTGCCAGCAGACATTCGACAGGTAGCTCCTACGAGCAGTACTTC
NA	TRBJ2-1	TRBV30	NA	CAWRASSYTHNEQFF	TGTGCCTGGAGAGCGTCTAGTTACACGCACAATGAGCAGTTCTTC
NA	TRBJ2-1	TRBV19	NA	CASSIQGTGNEQFF	TGTGCCAGTAGTATACAGGGAACGGGGAATGAGCAGTTCTTC
once	TRBJ2-7	TRBV7-2	TRBD2	CASRLAGSYEQYF	TGTGCCAGCAGACTAGCGGGAAGCTACGAGCAGTACTTC
NA	TRBJ2-3	TRBV6-6	TRBD2	CASSWRTSGGADTQYF	TGTGCCAGCAGTTGGAGGACTAGCGGGGGGGCAGATACGCAGTATTTT